This is a list of T cell receptor beta chains from one sample in a study of CD8 T cells in ankylosing spondylitis. MiXCR was run by TCRdb on the 5' RACE reads, yielding one entry per CDR3 protein. This table has about 35,000 distinct CDR3 sequences, approximately 3% appearing once. The sequencing input was blood, either unsorted or a sorted T cell fraction (not recorded which). Every receptor here comes from a male donor with ankylosing spondylitis or in good health (not recorded which). The CDR3 runs from the conserved cysteine through the conserved F or W.

J: TRBJ2-2; V: TRBV9; CDR3: CASSTHPGLALGELFF
J: TRBJ2-3; V: TRBV9; CDR3: CASSVVGGASGDTQYF
J: TRBJ2-5; V: TRBV9; CDR3: CASSVGLAGGASETQYF
J: TRBJ2-5; V: TRBV9; CDR3: CASSVASGRAGETQYF
J: TRBJ2-3; V: TRBV9; CDR3: CASSVSVTSTDTQYF
J: TRBJ2-1; V: TRBV9; CDR3: CASGVGYNEQFF
J: TRBJ2-2; V: TRBV9; CDR3: CASSVAPNTGTGELFF
J: TRBJ2-3; V: TRBV9; CDR3: CASSVGQRVVTDTQYF
J: TRBJ2-2; V: TRBV9; CDR3: CARSPKTGSRELFF
J: TRBJ2-3; V: TRBV9; CDR3: CASSASGQPSTDTQYF
J: TRBJ2-2; V: TRBV9; CDR3: CASSVASPSSTGELFF
J: TRBJ2-3; V: TRBV9; CDR3: CASSPAGRGSTDTQYF
J: TRBJ1-4; V: TRBV9; CDR3: CASSAPGKSEKLFF
J: TRBJ1-1; V: TRBV9; CDR3: CASSVSGANTEAFF
J: TRBJ2-3; V: TRBV9; CDR3: CASSVEHRDTQYF
J: TRBJ2-3; V: TRBV9; CDR3: CASSVRSIGTDTQYF
J: TRBJ1-1; V: TRBV9; CDR3: CASSVAGGQGGTEAFF
J: TRBJ2-1; V: TRBV9; CDR3: CASSPLTARDFRSYNEQFF
J: TRBJ2-2; V: TRBV9; CDR3: CASSVGGQGTGELFF
J: TRBJ1-2; V: TRBV9; CDR3: CASSVEVGGANYGYTF
J: TRBJ2-1; V: TRBV9; CDR3: CASSPRTGNDEQFF
J: TRBJ1-5; V: TRBV9; CDR3: CASSPGTGRQPQHF
J: TRBJ2-3; V: TRBV9; CDR3: CASSITSPGASTDTQYF
J: TRBJ2-3; V: TRBV9; CDR3: CASSVGNSGRADTQYF
J: TRBJ1-6; V: TRBV9; CDR3: CASSEGTGGNSPLHF
J: TRBJ2-2; V: TRBV9; CDR3: CASSVGVRRGTGELFF
J: TRBJ1-3; V: TRBV9; CDR3: CASSFGGSGNTIYF
J: TRBJ1-6; V: TRBV9; CDR3: CASSERGDNSPLHF
J: TRBJ1-3; V: TRBV9; CDR3: CASSAETAVNTIYF
J: TRBJ2-1; V: TRBV9; CDR3: CASSVDGRSVYNEQFF
J: TRBJ2-2; V: TRBV9; CDR3: CASSARTSTGELFF
J: TRBJ2-1; V: TRBV9; CDR3: CASSVAQGHNEQFF
J: TRBJ1-2; V: TRBV9; CDR3: CATSVQTGDGYTF
J: TRBJ2-1; V: TRBV9; CDR3: CASSGPQRGSRNEQFF
J: TRBJ1-2; V: TRBV9; CDR3: CASSPIPGTEYGYTF
J: TRBJ2-1; V: TRBV9; CDR3: CASSVGHGYNEQFF
J: TRBJ2-1; V: TRBV9; CDR3: CASSVAGLAGGYNEQFF
J: TRBJ2-1; V: TRBV9; CDR3: CASSVAHLMGSYNEQFF
J: TRBJ1-5; V: TRBV9; CDR3: CASSAGQGVGQPQHF
J: TRBJ2-1; V: TRBV21-1; CDR3: CASSNRRTGPYNEQFF
J: TRBJ2-5; V: TRBV9; CDR3: CASSAFQETQYF
J: TRBJ2-5; V: TRBV9; CDR3: CASSGGTVGETQYF
J: TRBJ2-3; V: TRBV9; CDR3: CASSLGQGVGTDTQYF
J: TRBJ1-4; V: TRBV9; CDR3: CASSETLGNEKLFF
J: TRBJ2-2; V: TRBV21-1; CDR3: CASSKADRTSGTKHRTGELFF
J: TRBJ2-5; V: TRBV9; CDR3: CASSVAAGRQETQYF
J: TRBJ2-5; V: TRBV9; CDR3: CASSARGAAETQYF
J: TRBJ2-5; V: TRBV9; CDR3: CASSVAGVRRETQYF
J: TRBJ2-1; V: TRBV9; CDR3: CASSPLAGGRDNEQFF
J: TRBJ2-5; V: TRBV9; CDR3: CASSAGLAGVETQYF